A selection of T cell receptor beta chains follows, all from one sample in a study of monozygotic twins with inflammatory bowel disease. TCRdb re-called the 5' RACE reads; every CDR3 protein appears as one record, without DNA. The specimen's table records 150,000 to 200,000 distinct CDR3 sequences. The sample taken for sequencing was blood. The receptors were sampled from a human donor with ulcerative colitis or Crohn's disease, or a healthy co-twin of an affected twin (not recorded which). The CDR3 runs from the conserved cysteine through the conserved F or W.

CDR3aa: CASSQSTGGYEQYF
j_gene: TRBJ2-7
v_gene: TRBV7-2

CDR3aa: CAWSPPGGYEQYF
j_gene: TRBJ2-7
v_gene: TRBV30

CDR3aa: CASSLRADTQYF
j_gene: TRBJ2-3
v_gene: TRBV5-1

CDR3aa: CAWTITSANTGELFF
j_gene: TRBJ2-2
v_gene: TRBV30

CDR3aa: CASSPQGGRGGELFF
j_gene: TRBJ2-2
v_gene: TRBV3-1

CDR3aa: CASSRRGQGIGNTEAFF
j_gene: TRBJ1-1
v_gene: TRBV27

CDR3aa: CASSPGAGGQPQHF
j_gene: TRBJ1-5
v_gene: TRBV7-2

CDR3aa: CASSQTPGTGVRNTEAFF
j_gene: TRBJ1-1
v_gene: TRBV4-1

CDR3aa: CASSLNFYEQYF
j_gene: TRBJ2-7
v_gene: TRBV28

CDR3aa: CASRSAGAEDQPQHF
j_gene: TRBJ1-5
v_gene: TRBV27

CDR3aa: CASSLGQGRYGYTF
j_gene: TRBJ1-2
v_gene: TRBV5-4

CDR3aa: CASSQGSSGNTIYF
j_gene: TRBJ1-3
v_gene: TRBV3-1

CDR3aa: CASSSTAQGGNSNQPQHF
j_gene: TRBJ1-5
v_gene: TRBV13

CDR3aa: CSASDVKQVPGQGDNEQFF
j_gene: TRBJ2-1
v_gene: TRBV20-1